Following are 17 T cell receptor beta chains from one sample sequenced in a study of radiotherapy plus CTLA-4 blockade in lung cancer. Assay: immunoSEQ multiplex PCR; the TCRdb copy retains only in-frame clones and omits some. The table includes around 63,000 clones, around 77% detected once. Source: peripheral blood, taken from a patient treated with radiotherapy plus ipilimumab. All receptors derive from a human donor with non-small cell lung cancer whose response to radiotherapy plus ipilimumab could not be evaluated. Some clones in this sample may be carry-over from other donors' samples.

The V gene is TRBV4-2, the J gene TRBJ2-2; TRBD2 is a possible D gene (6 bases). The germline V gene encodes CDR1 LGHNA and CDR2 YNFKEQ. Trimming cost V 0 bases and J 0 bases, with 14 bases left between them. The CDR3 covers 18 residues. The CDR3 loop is CASSQEAKLASNTGELFF. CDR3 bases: TGTGCCAGCAGCCAAGAGGCCAAACTAGCTTCGAACACCGGGGAGCTGTTTTTT.

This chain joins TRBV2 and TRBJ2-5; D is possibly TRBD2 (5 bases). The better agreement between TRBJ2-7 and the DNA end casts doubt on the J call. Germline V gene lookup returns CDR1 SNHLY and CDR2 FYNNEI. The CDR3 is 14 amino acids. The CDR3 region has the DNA TGTGCCAGCAGTGGGAGGCAGAAGTCCTACGAGCAGTACTTC. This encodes CASSGRQKSYEQYF.

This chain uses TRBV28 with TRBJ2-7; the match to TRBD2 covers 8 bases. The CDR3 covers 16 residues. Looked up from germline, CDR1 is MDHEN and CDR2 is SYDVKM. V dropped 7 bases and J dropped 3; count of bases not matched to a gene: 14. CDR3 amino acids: CASNDPGGGWGYEQYF. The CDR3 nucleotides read TGTGCCAGCAACGACCCCGGGGGGGGCTGGGGCTACGAGCAGTACTTC. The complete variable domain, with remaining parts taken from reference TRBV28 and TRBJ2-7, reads DVKVTQSSRYLVKRTGEKVFLECVQDMDHENMFWYRQDPGLGLRLIYFSYDVKMKEKGDIPEGYSVSREKKERFSLILESASTNQTSMYLCASNDPGGGWGYEQYFGPGTRLTVT.

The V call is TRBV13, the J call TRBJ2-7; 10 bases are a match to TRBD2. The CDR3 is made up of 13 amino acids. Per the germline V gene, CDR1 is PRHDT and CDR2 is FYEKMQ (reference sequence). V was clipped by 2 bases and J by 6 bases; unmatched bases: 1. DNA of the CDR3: TGTGCCAGCAGCTTACTAGCGGGGGCCGAGCAGTACTTC. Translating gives CASSLLAGAEQYF.

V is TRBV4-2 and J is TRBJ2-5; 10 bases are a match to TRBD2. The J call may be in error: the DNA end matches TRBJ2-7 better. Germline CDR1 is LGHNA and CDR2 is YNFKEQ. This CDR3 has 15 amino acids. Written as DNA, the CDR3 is TGTGCCAGCAGCCAAGATAGGACTAGCGGACACGAGCAGTACTTC. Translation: CASSQDRTSGHEQYF.

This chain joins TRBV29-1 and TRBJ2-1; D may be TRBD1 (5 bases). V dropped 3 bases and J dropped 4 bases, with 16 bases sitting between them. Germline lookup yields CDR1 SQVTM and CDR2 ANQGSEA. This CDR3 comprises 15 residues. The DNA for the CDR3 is TGCAGCGTTGATACCGCGATGGGGCGTTACAATGAGCAGTTCTTC. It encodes CSVDTAMGRYNEQFF.

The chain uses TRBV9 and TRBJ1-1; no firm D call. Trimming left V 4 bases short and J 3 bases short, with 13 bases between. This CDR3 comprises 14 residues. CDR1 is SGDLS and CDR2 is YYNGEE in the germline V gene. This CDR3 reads CASSSLDTYTEAFF. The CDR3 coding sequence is TGTGCCAGCAGCTCACTAGACACCTACACTGAAGCTTTCTTT.

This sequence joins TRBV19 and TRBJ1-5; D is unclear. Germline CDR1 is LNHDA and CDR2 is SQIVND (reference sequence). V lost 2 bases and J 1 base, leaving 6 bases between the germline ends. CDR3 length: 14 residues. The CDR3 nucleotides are TGTGCCAGTAGTATAAGGGAGAGCAATCAGCCCCAGCATTTT. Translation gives CASSIRESNQPQHF.

The CDR3 coding sequence is TGTGCCAGCAGCCGTCTGACAGATACTTACAATGAGCAGTTCTTC. This translates into CASSRLTDTYNEQFF. V is TRBV5-6 and J is TRBJ2-1; tentative D call: TRBD1 (5 bases). This CDR3 contains 15 residues. Trimming shortened V by 4 bases and J by 4 bases, and 15 bases separated the two germline ends. Germline CDR1 is SGHDT and CDR2 is YYEEEE.

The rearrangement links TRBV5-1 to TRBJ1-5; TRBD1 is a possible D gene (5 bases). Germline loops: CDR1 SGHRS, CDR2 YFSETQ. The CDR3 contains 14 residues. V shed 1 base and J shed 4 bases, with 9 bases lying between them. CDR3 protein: CASSLFSGNQPQHF. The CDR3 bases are TGCGCCAGCAGCTTGTTCTCAGGGAATCAGCCCCAGCATTTT.

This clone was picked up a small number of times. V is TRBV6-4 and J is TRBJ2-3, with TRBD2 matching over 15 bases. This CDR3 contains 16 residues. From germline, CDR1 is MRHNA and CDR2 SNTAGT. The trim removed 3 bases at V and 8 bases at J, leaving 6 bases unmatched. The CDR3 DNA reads TGTGCCAGCAGTGAAACGGGACTAGCGGGGGGCGGTACGCAGTATTTT. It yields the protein CASSETGLAGGGTQYF.

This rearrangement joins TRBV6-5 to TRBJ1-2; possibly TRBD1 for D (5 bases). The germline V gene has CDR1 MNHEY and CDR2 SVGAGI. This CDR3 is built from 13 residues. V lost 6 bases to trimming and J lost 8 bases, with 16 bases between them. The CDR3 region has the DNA TGTGCCAGCAGCCTGGGACGGAGGGGCGGCTACACCTTC. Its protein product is CASSLGRRGGYTF.

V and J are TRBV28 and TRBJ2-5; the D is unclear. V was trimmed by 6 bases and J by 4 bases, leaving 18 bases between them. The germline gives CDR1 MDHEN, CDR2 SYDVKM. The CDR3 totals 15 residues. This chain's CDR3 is CASSSQVSQPETQYF. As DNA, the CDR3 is TGTGCCAGCAGCTCCCAGGTCTCACAGCCAGAGACCCAGTACTTC.

The CDR3 reads CASSQESRGEQYF. Here the CDR3 DNA reads TGTGCCAGCAGCCAGGAGTCACGGGGCGAGCAGTACTTC. The rearrangement uses TRBV2 and TRBJ2-7; a possible D gene is TRBD2 (5 bases). CDR3 size: 13 residues. Germline CDR1 and CDR2: SNHLY and FYNNEI. V dropped 6 bases and J dropped 6 bases, with 15 bases sitting between them. The full variable domain, completed using reference TRBV2 and TRBJ2-7, is EPEVTQTPSHQVTQMGQEVILRCVPISNHLYFYWYRQILGQKVEFLVSFYNNEISEKSEIFDDQFSVERPDGSNFTLKIRSTKLEDSAMYFCASSQESRGEQYFGPGTRLTVT.

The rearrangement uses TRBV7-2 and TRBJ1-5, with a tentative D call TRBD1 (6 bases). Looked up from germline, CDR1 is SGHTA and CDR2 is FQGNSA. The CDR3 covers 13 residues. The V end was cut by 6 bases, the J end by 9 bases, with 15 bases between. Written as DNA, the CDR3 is TGTGCCAGCAGAAATGACAGGTCATCGCCCCAGCATTTT. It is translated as CASRNDRSSPQHF.

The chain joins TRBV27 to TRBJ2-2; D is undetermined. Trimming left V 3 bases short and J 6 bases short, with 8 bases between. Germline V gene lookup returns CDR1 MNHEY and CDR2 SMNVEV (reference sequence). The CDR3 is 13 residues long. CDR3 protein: CASSFSRAGELFF. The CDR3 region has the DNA TGTGCCAGCAGTTTCTCTCGCGCCGGGGAGCTGTTTTTT.

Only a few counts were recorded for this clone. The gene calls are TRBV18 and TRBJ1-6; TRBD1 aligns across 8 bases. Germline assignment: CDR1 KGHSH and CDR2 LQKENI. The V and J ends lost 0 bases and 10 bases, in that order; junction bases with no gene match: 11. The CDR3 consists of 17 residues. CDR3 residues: CASSPPSRDRSSSPLHF. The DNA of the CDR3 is TGTGCCAGCTCACCACCTTCCCGGGACAGGTCTAGCTCACCCCTCCACTTT.